The 14 T cell receptor beta chains in this list originate from one sample, sequenced in a study of cytomegalovirus exposure and HLA in healthy donors. PCR involved 60 Vbeta and 13 Jbeta primers. Measured with immunoSEQ multiplex PCR; TCRdb has only the in-frame clones, and not every one. The sample holds about 130,000 clones. Sample: PBMCs. Receptors were obtained from a man younger than 35 in good health and CMV-seronegative.

The rearrangement uses TRBV28 and TRBJ1-6, with unresolved D. Trimming pared 10 bases from V and 7 bases from J, leaving 14 bases between. From germline, CDR1 is MDHEN and CDR2 SYDVKM. CDR3 length: 13 amino acids. The CDR3 loop is CATRRPVNSPLHF. For the CDR3, the DNA is TGTGCCACCCGCCGCCCAGTGAATTCACCCCTCCACTTT.

The chain employs TRBV27 and TRBJ2-3, with unresolved D. The CDR3 is 12 amino acids. Trimming shortened V by 4 bases and J by 4 bases, and 6 bases separated the two germline ends. Per germline, CDR1 MNHEY and CDR2 SMNVEV (reference sequence). CDR3 sequence: CASSSRADTQYF. The CDR3 DNA follows: TGTGCCAGCAGTTCAAGAGCAGATACGCAGTATTTT.

The genes are TRBV25-1 and TRBJ2-2, with a weak D call TRBD1 (5 bases). This CDR3 contains 16 residues. The germline V and J ends were trimmed by 7 bases and 3 bases, with 18 bases remaining between them. In germline, CDR1 is MGHDK, CDR2 SYGVNS. DNA of the CDR3: TGTGCCAGCAACCTAAGGGGTGAGTTGGACACCGGGGAGCTGTTTTTT. Its translation: CASNLRGELDTGELFF.

This chain connects TRBV5-6 to TRBJ1-2; D is unclear. The germline V gene has CDR1 SGHDT and CDR2 YYEEEE. This CDR3 has 13 amino acids. The V gene lost 2 bases and the J gene lost 5 bases, with 10 bases spanning the gap. The CDR3 is CASSLSSGYGYTF. In DNA form, the CDR3 reads TGTGCCAGCAGCTTATCATCGGGGTATGGCTACACCTTC. Full variable domain (missing parts from reference TRBV5-6 and TRBJ1-2): DAGVTQSPTHLIKTRGQQVTLRCSPKSGHDTVSWYQQALGQGPQFIFQYYEEEERQRGNFPDRFSGHQFPNYSSELNVNALLLGDSALYLCASSLSSGYGYTFGSGTRLTVV.

The V and J genes are TRBV5-4 and TRBJ1-2, with a possible D match to TRBD1 (5 bases). This CDR3 has 14 amino acids. Trimming stripped 2 bases from V and 3 bases from J, with 11 bases between. Germline V gene lookup returns CDR1 SGHNT and CDR2 YYREEE (reference sequence). The chain's CDR3 is CASSFGQGDYGYTF. DNA for the CDR3: TGTGCCAGCAGCTTCGGCCAGGGTGACTATGGCTACACCTTC.

V usage is TRBV15 and J usage is TRBJ1-4; D is unresolved. Germline CDR1 is LNHNV and CDR2 is YYDKDF (reference sequence). Trimming took off 1 base at V and 8 bases at J, with 14 bases between the two ends. The CDR3 spans 15 residues. CDR3 amino acids: CATSRARSSSEKLFF. CDR3 sequence (DNA): TGTGCCACCAGCAGAGCTCGGAGCTCTAGCGAAAAACTGTTTTTT.

The chain joins TRBV13 to TRBJ2-7, with 11 bases aligning to TRBD2. Germline CDR1 is PRHDT and CDR2 is FYEKMQ (reference sequence). With V trimmed by 3 bases and J by 4 bases, 2 bases remained unmatched. This CDR3 contains 14 residues. In nucleotides, the CDR3 is TGTGCCAGCAGCTTGGGACTAGCGGCTTACGAGCAGTACTTC. This translates into CASSLGLAAYEQYF.

J is TRBJ2-7 and V is TRBV28, with D possibly TRBD1 on 5 matching bases. In germline, CDR1 is MDHEN, CDR2 SYDVKM. This CDR3 region has 15 residues. V dropped 5 bases and J dropped 3 bases, with 17 bases sitting between them. The CDR3 DNA is TGTGCCAGCAGTGCCCGACAGCGATTCGACTACGAGCAGTACTTC. Protein product: CASSARQRFDYEQYF.

The chain joins TRBV9 to TRBJ2-6; D remains ambiguous. The V gene lost 0 bases and the J gene lost 0 bases, with 7 bases spanning the gap. The CDR3 is 16 amino acids. Germline V CDR1 and CDR2: SGDLS, YYNGEE. The CDR3, as DNA: TGTGCCAGCAGCGTAGATAGGAGCTCTGGGGCCAACGTCCTGACTTTC. It translates to CASSVDRSSGANVLTF.

The chain couples TRBV14 to TRBJ2-5; perhaps TRBD2 as D (6 bases). The germline V and J ends were trimmed by 6 bases and 5 bases, with 16 bases remaining between them. This CDR3 is built from 14 residues. Germline CDR1 is SGHDN and CDR2 is FVKESK. The CDR3, as DNA: TGTGCCAGCAGAGGCCCGGGGGTGCGGGAGACCCAGTACTTC. Encoded protein: CASRGPGVRETQYF.

The chain combines TRBV4-1 with TRBJ1-3; 7 nucleotides match TRBD1. This CDR3 has 16 residues. Looked up from germline, CDR1 is MGHRA and CDR2 is YSYEKL. V lost 4 bases and J lost 2; bases outside the gene matches: 8. In DNA form, the CDR3 reads TGCGCCAGCAGCCTTCGGGACAGTATAGCTGGAAACACCATATATTTT. It translates to CASSLRDSIAGNTIYF.

The V gene is TRBV6-6, the J gene TRBJ2-1, with TRBD1 identical over 7 bases. Germline V CDR1 and CDR2: MNHNY, SVGAGI (reference sequence). This CDR3 contains 12 residues. V gave up 4 bases and J gave up 7 bases; unmatched junction bases: 1. Here the CDR3 reads CASSSQGNEQFF. The CDR3 nucleotides are TGTGCCAGCAGTTCACAGGGGAATGAGCAGTTCTTC.

This chain joins TRBV10-3 and TRBJ1-5; no definite D call. Germline V gene lookup returns CDR1 ENHRY and CDR2 SYGVKD. Trimming took 8 bases from V and 9 from J, leaving 17 bases between them. This CDR3 region has 13 residues. CDR3 sequence: CAISPAAARPQHF. Here the CDR3 DNA reads TGTGCCATCTCACCCGCGGCGGCCCGGCCCCAGCATTTT.

The chain carries TRBV9 and TRBJ2-5; 14 bases match TRBD2. Germline V CDR1 and CDR2: SGDLS, YYNGEE. The CDR3 runs to 16 residues. With 0 bases clipped from V and 2 bases from J, the junction kept 0 bases outside the gene matches. The CDR3 coding sequence is TGTGCCAGCAGCGTAGGACTAGCGGGGGGGCAAGAGACCCAGTACTTC. Protein: CASSVGLAGGQETQYF.